This TCR beta chain derives from a study of blood T cells in healthy people across ages. Each individual donor underwent a draw of about 9.9 milliliters of peripheral blood. Primers used in a second PCR of roughly 6 to 11 cycles were a sample-barcoded 5' primer and a J-beta primer mix. TCRdb reanalysed the 5' RACE reads using MiXCR and keeps one entry per CDR3 protein. Of some 1 million distinct CDR3 sequences detected, under 55% appear once; the ten largest clones hold 15% to 20%. With 6 bases clipped from V and 8 bases from J, the junction kept 18 bases outside the gene matches. Germline V gene sequence: CDR1 DFQATT, CDR2 SNEGSKA (reference sequence). The CDR3 is made up of 16 amino acids.

The chain joins TRBV20-1 to TRBJ2-1, with 8 nucleotides matching TRBD2. Sequencing was performed on blood. The receptor comes from a woman aged 55-69 years in good health. CDR3 nucleotide sequence: TGCAGTGCCCGGACCCAACGGGGCGGGAGGTTCGATGAGCAGTTCTTC. The encoded protein is CSARTQRGGRFDEQFF.